This TCR beta chain was sequenced during a study of cytomegalovirus exposure and HLA in healthy donors. Study-wide results and caveats: With later analysis, a missense DCLRE1C variant became linked to TCR beta V- and J-gene trimming. Analyzed later, association rates of TCRs varied across HLA loci, with DRB1 most and HLA-C fewest.

Healthy bone marrow donors made up the donor group. J lost 6 bases, V lost 5 bases, and 8 bases had no gene match. The CDR3 runs 15 residues. The germline CDR1 and CDR2 sequences are MNHEY and SVGAGI. PCR used 60 Vbeta primers and 13 Jbeta primers. TCRdb's copy holds only in-frame clones and misses some; the assay was immunoSEQ multiplex PCR. In the table there are some 140,000 clones, approximately 70% of which are singletons. On this clone: Its antigen is still unknown.

The sequence was obtained from a woman aged 40 to 50 in good health and CMV-seronegative. This chain uses TRBV6-5 with TRBJ2-3; 10 nucleotides agree with TRBD2. Sequencing was done on a sample of PBMCs. The CDR3 coding sequence is TGTGCCAGCAGTCGACGGACTAGCGGCGGCGATACGCAGTATTTT. The encoded protein is CASSRRTSGGDTQYF.